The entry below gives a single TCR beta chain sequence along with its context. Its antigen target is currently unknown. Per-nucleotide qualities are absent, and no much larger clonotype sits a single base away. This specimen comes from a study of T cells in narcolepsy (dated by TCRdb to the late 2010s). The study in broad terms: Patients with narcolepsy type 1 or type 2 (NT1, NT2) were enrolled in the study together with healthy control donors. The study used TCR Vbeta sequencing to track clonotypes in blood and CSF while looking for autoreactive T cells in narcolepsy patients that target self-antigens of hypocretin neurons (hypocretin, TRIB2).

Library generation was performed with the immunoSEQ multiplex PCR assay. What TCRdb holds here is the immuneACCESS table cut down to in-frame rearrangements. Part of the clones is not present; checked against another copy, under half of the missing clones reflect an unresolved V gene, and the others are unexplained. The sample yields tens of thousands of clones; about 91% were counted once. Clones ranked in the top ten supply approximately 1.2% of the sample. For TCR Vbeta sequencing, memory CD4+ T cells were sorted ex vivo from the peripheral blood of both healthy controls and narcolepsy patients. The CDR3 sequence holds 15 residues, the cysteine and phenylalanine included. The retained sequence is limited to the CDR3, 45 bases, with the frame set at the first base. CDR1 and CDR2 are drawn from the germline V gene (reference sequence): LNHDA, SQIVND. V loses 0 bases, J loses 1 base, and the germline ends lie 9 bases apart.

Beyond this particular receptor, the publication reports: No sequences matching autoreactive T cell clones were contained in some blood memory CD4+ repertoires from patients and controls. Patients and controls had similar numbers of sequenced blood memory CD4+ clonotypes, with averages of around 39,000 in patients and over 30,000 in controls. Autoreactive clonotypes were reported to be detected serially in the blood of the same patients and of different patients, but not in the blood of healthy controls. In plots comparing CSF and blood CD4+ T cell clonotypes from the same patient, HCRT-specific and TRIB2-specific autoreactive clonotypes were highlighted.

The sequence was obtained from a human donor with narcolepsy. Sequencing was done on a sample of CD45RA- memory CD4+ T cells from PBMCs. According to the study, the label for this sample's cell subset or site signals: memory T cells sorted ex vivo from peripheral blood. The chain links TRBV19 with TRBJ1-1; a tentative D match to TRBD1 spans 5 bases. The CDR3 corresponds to CASSIEAGPNTEAFF. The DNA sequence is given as TGTGCCAGTAGTATAGAGGCAGGGCCGAACACTGAAGCTTTCTTT.